This T cell receptor beta chain was found in a study of vaccination and CD4 T cells after COVID-19. Time point noted: late sampling 161 to 241 days after vaccination in a few convalescent patients. Regarding treatment: roughly 10-day PBMC culture with coronavirus spike peptide pools or control peptides (ViraFEST assay). A few counts support this clonotype. What it binds is unknown. Oncomine TCR Beta short-read sequencing was applied to DNA from cultured CD4+ T cells. TCRdb fed the PCR reads into MiXCR, producing one record per CDR3 protein. This table holds 25,000 to 30,000 distinct CDR3 sequences, over 30% found once. Germline values: CDR1 DFQATT, CDR2 SNEGSKA (reference sequence). The CDR3 length is 17 residues. Trimming at V came to 6 bases and at J to 1 base, leaving 10 bases not matched to a gene.

J is TRBJ2-3 and V is TRBV20-1; 13 bases match TRBD2. This clonotype was obtained from a human donor who had recovered from COVID-19. The sample consisted of CD4+ T cells from blood, cultured in vitro, taken about 7 months after SARS-CoV-2 vaccination. The CDR3 bases are TGCAGTGCAACCGGGACTAGCGGGACCTTTGGCACAGATACGCAGTATTTT. As protein: CSATGTSGTFGTDTQYF.